Listed below are T cell receptor beta chains from one sample, sequenced in a study of blood T cell repertoires in COVID-19. Assay: immunoSEQ multiplex PCR; the TCRdb copy retains only in-frame clones and omits some. Of nearly 90,000 clones detected, roughly 91% appear once; the ten largest clones hold over 5%. The sequenced material came from peripheral blood. All receptors derive from a man between 18 and 35 years old with COVID-19, enrolled during active disease. Both conserved end residues are part of each CDR3. The order of the fields is V gene, J gene, clone size, CDR3 protein. Not all rows give a size; the values are once, few, many and, for expanded clones, a class.

TRBV9	TRBJ1-1	many	CASSAEFGNTEAFF
TRBV5-4	TRBJ1-4	-	CASSFTGSNEKLLF
TRBV4-3	TRBJ2-2	-	CASSGSGRGAGELFF
TRBV7-2	TRBJ2-2	once	CASSPLAGELTGELFF
TRBV6-5	TRBJ2-2	-	CASRKGLSTGELFF
TRBV21-1	TRBJ2-3	-	CASKSPGTSHYTDTQYF
TRBV2	TRBJ1-2	few	CASSDRAGYGYTF
TRBV12-2	TRBJ2-7	few	CASRLPLGGLAGRNEQYF
TRBV5-3	TRBJ2-7	-	CARSLSGTIPYEQYF
TRBV27	TRBJ1-6	-	CASSLGPANNSPLHF
TRBV13	TRBJ2-1	-	CASSFTGGSYNEQFF
TRBV19	TRBJ2-7	-	CASSIGQGISYEQYF
TRBV4-2	TRBJ2-4	-	CASSQDLDPNIQYF
TRBV5-1	TRBJ2-1	once	CASSFTSGEGGNEQFF
TRBV11-2	TRBJ1-3	-	CASSPQGGPPGNTIYF
TRBV27	TRBJ2-2	-	CASSLDGRGVYTGELFF
TRBV7-2	TRBJ2-7	-	CASSFRQGSYEQYF
TRBV13	TRBJ1-4	-	CASSLASGWGFEKLFF
TRBV10-3	TRBJ2-5	-	CAISRKTGEETQYF
TRBV2	TRBJ1-2	-	CASSWDRDYGYTF
TRBV5-1	TRBJ1-2	-	CASSSDKDGYTF
TRBV9	TRBJ1-4	-	CASSEGLINEKLFF
TRBV7-6	TRBJ1-1	-	CASSFTEGENTEAFF
TRBV29-1	TRBJ2-3	-	CSGYLISGRAPDTQYF
TRBV5-1	TRBJ2-7	once	CASSLFTGVYWEQYF
TRBV30	TRBJ2-7	-	CAWSSRGRDHEQYF
TRBV15	TRBJ2-3	-	CATSRSQGAGTDTQYF
TRBV30	TRBJ1-2	-	CAWGSGHGYGYTF
TRBV7-2	TRBJ2-2	-	CASSHRDMGTGELFF
TRBV28	TRBJ2-7	-	CASSLLATSGSSYEQYF
TRBV24-1	TRBJ1-1	-	CATTSGGREAFF
TRBV24-1	TRBJ1-4	-	CATSDPRQGGEKLFF
TRBV30	TRBJ2-7	-	CAWSGGLAGWKYEQYF
TRBV14	TRBJ2-7	-	CASSQGQGPAYEQYF
TRBV6-5	TRBJ2-7	-	CASRLTGTPSLGQYF
TRBV11-2	TRBJ1-5	-	CASSLDGQRNQPQHF
TRBV28	TRBJ2-7	-	CASSLSPLAIYEQYF
TRBV27	TRBJ2-5	-	CASRQTGKETQYF
TRBV13	TRBJ2-2	-	CASSIAGQTGELFF
TRBV23-1	TRBJ1-5	-	CASSPGVGSQPQHF
TRBV9	TRBJ2-1	-	CASSVVTSGTYNEQFF
TRBV6-2/TRBV6-3	TRBJ2-1	-	CASSLDRGIYNEQFF
TRBV19	TRBJ2-6	-	CASSSTPGGGANVLTF
TRBV6-6	TRBJ2-3	-	CAIRQREGTDTQYF
TRBV7-6	TRBJ2-1	-	CASSLETSESNEQFF
TRBV6-1	TRBJ1-1	few	CASSETRMNTEAFF
TRBV11-3	TRBJ2-5	-	CASSLLQGETQYF
TRBV5-5	TRBJ2-7	-	CASSSPDRSSYEQYF
TRBV5-1	TRBJ1-5	-	CASSFGRGNQPQHF
TRBV18	TRBJ2-3	-	CASSPPSRDTQYF
TRBV19	TRBJ2-7	once	CASSAGPSYEQYF
TRBV27	TRBJ2-1	-	CASSFARGNEQFF
TRBV19	TRBJ2-1	-	CASSRGGYNEQFF
TRBV3-1/TRBV3-2	TRBJ2-2	-	CASSPLAGGQTGELFF
TRBV12-3/TRBV12-4	TRBJ2-3	-	CASSLSSGDTQYF
TRBV18	TRBJ1-1	medium-sized	CASSRTGQTEAFF
TRBV30	TRBJ1-1	-	CAWTSGTGNIAFF